This T cell receptor beta chain comes out of a study of cytomegalovirus exposure and HLA in healthy donors. Study-level background: Prior work identified around 120 million unique TCR beta sequences in 150 million to 200 million T cells. Across some 400 genotyped donors, 65% to 90% landed in the Caucasian-associated ancestry cluster.

This PCR relied on a set of 60 Vbeta primers and 13 Jbeta primers. Sequencing was performed with immunoSEQ multiplex PCR; in TCRdb, only in-frame clones are kept and a portion is missing. The specimen's table records 130,000 or so clones. There are 15 residues in the CDR3. CDR1 and CDR2 from the germline V gene are SGHDT and YYEEEE. J was trimmed by 5 bases and V by 2 bases; bases with no gene match: 4. The chain links TRBV5-6 to TRBJ2-3, with 11 bases aligning to TRBD2. This receptor was identified in a woman aged 60-70 years in good health and CMV-seronegative. Sequencing used PBMCs. This chain's CDR3 is CASSFWLAGGDTQYF. As DNA, the CDR3 is TGTGCCAGCAGCTTTTGGCTAGCGGGAGGAGATACGCAGTATTTT.